This TCR beta chain emerged from a study of spatial heterogeneity in lung cancer. Study-wide findings and caveats: Blood carried ubiquitous expanded tumor TCRs more at resection than follow-up.

Germline-derived CDR1 and CDR2 are SGHVS and FQNEAQ. The length of the CDR3 is 14 residues. Trimming pared 5 bases from V and 2 bases from J, leaving 11 bases between. The presence of a unique molecular identifier marked each TCR cDNA molecule. MiXCR, applied by TCRdb to the 5' RACE reads, yields one record per CDR3 protein. The table records 48,000 or so distinct CDR3 sequences, approximately 5% of them present only once. This clonotype was counted at least ten times. Its target is not known. Time point of the sample: sample taken at primary tumor resection. Unsorted whole RNA from tumor, nontumor lung or frozen PBMC underwent sequencing.

V is TRBV7-8 and J is TRBJ2-3, with a weak D call TRBD1 (6 bases). The source of this sequence is a male donor with early-stage non-small cell lung cancer. The specimen was PBMCs, collected at surgery. CDR3 in amino acids: CASSGRQVTDTQYF. DNA of the CDR3: TGTGCCAGCAGCGGCAGACAGGTCACAGATACGCAGTATTTT.